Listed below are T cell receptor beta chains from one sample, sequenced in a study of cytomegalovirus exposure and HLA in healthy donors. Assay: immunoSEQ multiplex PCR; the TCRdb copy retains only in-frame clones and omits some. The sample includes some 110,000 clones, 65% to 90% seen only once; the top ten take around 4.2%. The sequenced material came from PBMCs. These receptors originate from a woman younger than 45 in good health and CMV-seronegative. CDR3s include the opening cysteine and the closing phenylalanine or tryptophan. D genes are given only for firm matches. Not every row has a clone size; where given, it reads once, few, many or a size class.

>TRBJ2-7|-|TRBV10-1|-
CASSPAAAFSYEQYF
TGCGCCAGCAGCCCTGCGGCAGCCTTCTCCTACGAGCAGTACTTC
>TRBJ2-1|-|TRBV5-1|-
CASSLTAGGHNEQFF
TGCGCCAGCAGCTTGACGGCAGGGGGGCACAATGAGCAGTTCTTC
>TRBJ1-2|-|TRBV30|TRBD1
CAWIPGGFYGYTF
TGTGCCTGGATCCCAGGGGGGTTCTATGGCTACACCTTC
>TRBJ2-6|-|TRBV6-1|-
CASSGLSGANVLTF
TGTGCCAGCTCCGGACTCTCTGGGGCCAACGTCCTGACTTTC
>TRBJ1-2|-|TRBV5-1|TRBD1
CASSVTGDDYGYTF
TGCGCCAGCAGCGTGACAGGGGATGACTATGGCTACACCTTC
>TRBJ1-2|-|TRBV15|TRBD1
CATSRDRAAGQVDGYTF
TGTGCCACCAGCAGAGATCGCGCTGCGGGACAGGTCGATGGCTACACCTTC
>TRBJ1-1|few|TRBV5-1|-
CASSLVKGGNTEAFF
TGCGCCAGCAGCTTGGTGAAGGGAGGGAACACTGAAGCTTTCTTT
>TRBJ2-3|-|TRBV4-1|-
CASSQIGTDTQYF
TGCGCCAGCAGCCAGATCGGGACAGATACGCAGTATTTT
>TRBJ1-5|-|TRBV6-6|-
CASSYSDWSNQPQHF
TGTGCCAGCAGTTACTCGGACTGGAGTAATCAGCCCCAGCATTTT
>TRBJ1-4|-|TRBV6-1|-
CASKSFWESNEKLFF
TGTGCCAGCAAGTCGTTTTGGGAGAGTAATGAAAAACTGTTTTTT
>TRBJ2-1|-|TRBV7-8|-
CASSLSVYNEQFF
TGTGCCAGCAGCTTATCGGTGTACAATGAGCAGTTCTTC
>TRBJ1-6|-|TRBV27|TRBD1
CASSSTGGRSPLHF
TGTGCCAGCAGTAGTACAGGGGGCCGATCACCCCTCCACTTT
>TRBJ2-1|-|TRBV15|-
CATSRDGELAAYNEQFF
TGTGCCACCAGCAGAGATGGGGAACTAGCAGCTTACAATGAGCAGTTCTTC
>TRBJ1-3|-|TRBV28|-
CASSLPQGSGNTIYF
TGTGCCAGCAGTTTACCCCAGGGCTCTGGAAACACCATATATTTT
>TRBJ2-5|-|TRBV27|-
CASSLSSAATGTSDETQYF
TGTGCCAGCAGTTTATCTTCGGCCGCCACCGGGACATCGGATGAGACCCAGTACTTC
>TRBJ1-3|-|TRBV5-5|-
CASSLTESSGNTIYF
TGTGCCAGCAGCTTGACAGAGAGCTCTGGAAACACCATATATTTT
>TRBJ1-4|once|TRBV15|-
CATSRSPGGNEKLFF
TGTGCCACCAGCAGGTCCCCGGGGGGAAATGAAAAACTGTTTTTT
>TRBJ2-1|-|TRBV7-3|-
CASTLGPGYNEQFF
TGTGCCAGCACCCTCGGTCCAGGCTACAATGAGCAGTTCTTC
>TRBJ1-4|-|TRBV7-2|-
CASSRLGGEKLFF
TGTGCCAGCTCCCGCCTGGGAGGTGAAAAACTGTTTTTT
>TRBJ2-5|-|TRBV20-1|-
CSAEGQETQYF
TGCAGCGCGGAGGGACAAGAGACCCAGTACTTC
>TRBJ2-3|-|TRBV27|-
CASSTLLGGRIQGTDTQYF
TGTGCCAGCAGTACACTCCTCGGGGGGCGGATCCAAGGCACAGATACGCAGTATTTT
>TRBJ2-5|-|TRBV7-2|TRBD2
CASSSVPGLAETQYF
TGTGCCAGCAGCTCCGTTCCGGGACTAGCTGAGACCCAGTACTTC
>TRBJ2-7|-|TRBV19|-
CASSIGGNSYEQYF
TGTGCCAGTAGTATTGGCGGGAATTCCTACGAGCAGTACTTC
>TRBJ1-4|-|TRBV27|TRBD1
CASSSAGTGGFNEKLFF
TGTGCCAGCAGTTCAGCCGGGACAGGGGGATTTAATGAAAAACTGTTTTTT
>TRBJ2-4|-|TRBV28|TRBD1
CASSETDRAKNIQYF
TGTGCCAGCAGCGAGACCGACAGGGCGAAAAACATTCAGTACTTC
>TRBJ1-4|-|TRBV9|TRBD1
CASSAQGDGNEKLFF
TGTGCCAGCAGCGCACAGGGGGACGGTAATGAAAAACTGTTTTTT
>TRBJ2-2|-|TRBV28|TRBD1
CASSSTGTGNANTGELFF
TGTGCCAGCAGTTCCACCGGGACAGGGAACGCGAACACCGGGGAGCTGTTTTTT
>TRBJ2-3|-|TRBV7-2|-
CASSRIADTQYF
TGTGCCAGCAGCCGAATAGCGGATACGCAGTATTTT
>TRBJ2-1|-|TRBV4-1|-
CASSLSGVQFF
TGCGCCAGCAGCCTTAGCGGAGTTCAGTTCTTC
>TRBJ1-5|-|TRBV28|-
CATTTVGNQPQHF
TGTGCGACAACGACGGTCGGCAATCAGCCCCAGCATTTT
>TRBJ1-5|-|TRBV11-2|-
CASSSGGGNQPQHF
TGTGCCAGCAGCTCCGGCGGGGGCAATCAGCCCCAGCATTTT
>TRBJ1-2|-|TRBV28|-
CASKNMEGRNYGYTF
TGTGCCAGCAAAAACATGGAGGGTAGGAACTATGGCTACACCTTC
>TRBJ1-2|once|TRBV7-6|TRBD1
CASSLRQGNYGYTF
TGTGCCAGCAGCCTTCGACAGGGCAACTATGGCTACACCTTC
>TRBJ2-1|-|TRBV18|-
CASSPVQDNEQFF
TGTGCCAGCTCACCTGTACAAGACAATGAGCAGTTCTTC
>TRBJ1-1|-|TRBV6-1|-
CASSEALGGWAFF
TGTGCCAGCAGTGAAGCGCTTGGAGGATGGGCTTTCTTT
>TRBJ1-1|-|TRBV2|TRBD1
CATGTGRLNTEAFF
TGTGCCACCGGGACAGGTAGGCTAAACACTGAAGCTTTCTTT
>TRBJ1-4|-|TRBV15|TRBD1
CATSIDRATNEKLFF
TGTGCCACCAGCATCGACAGGGCAACTAATGAAAAACTGTTTTTT
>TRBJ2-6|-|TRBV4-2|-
CASSPQGTSGANVLTF
TGTGCCAGCAGTCCACAGGGTACCTCTGGGGCCAACGTCCTGACTTTC
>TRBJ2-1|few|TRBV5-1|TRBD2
CASSWTSGSNEQFF
TGCGCCAGCAGCTGGACTAGCGGGAGCAATGAGCAGTTCTTC
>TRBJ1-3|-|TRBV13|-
CASSLPAVSGNTIYF
TGTGCCAGCAGCCTTCCGGCGGTCTCTGGAAACACCATATATTTT
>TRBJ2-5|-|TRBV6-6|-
CASRDFASQETQYF
TGTGCCAGCAGGGACTTTGCAAGCCAAGAGACCCAGTACTTC
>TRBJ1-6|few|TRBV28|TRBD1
CASTATGTYNSPLHF
TGTGCCAGCACCGCGACAGGGACTTATAATTCACCCCTCCACTTT
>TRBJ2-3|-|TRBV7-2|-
CASSLRVRESSTDTQYF
TGTGCCAGCAGCTTAAGAGTCCGGGAGTCTAGCACAGATACGCAGTATTTT
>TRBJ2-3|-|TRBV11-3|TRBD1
CASSSGQATTDTQYF
TGTGCCAGCAGCTCCGGACAGGCGACCACAGATACGCAGTATTTT
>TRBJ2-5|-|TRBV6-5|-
CASSQQRGTQYF
TGTGCCAGCAGTCAACAACGGGGTACCCAGTACTTC
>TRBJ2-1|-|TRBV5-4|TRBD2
CASSLDSGSSYNEQFF
TGTGCCAGCAGCTTGGATAGCGGGAGCTCCTACAATGAGCAGTTCTTC
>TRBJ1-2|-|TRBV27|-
CASSFRQNYGYTF
TGTGCCAGCAGTTTCCGACAGAACTATGGCTACACCTTC
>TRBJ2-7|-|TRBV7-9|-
CASSLTGVSEQYF
TGTGCCAGCAGCTTAACGGGAGTGAGCGAGCAGTACTTC
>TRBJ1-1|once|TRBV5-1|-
CASSPEGFLIMNTEAFF
TGCGCCAGCAGTCCCGAGGGCTTTCTTATCATGAACACTGAAGCTTTCTTT
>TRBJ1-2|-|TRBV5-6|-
CASSRTEAGYTF
TGTGCCAGTTCCCGGACAGAGGCGGGCTACACCTTC
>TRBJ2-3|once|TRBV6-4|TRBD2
CASSEPSGEGTDTQYF
TGTGCCAGCAGTGAACCTAGCGGGGAAGGGACAGATACGCAGTATTTT
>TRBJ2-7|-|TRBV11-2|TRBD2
CASSLGLAGSYEQYF
TGTGCCAGCAGCTTAGGACTAGCTGGCTCCTACGAGCAGTACTTC
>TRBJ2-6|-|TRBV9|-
CASSGPTVLSGANVLTF
TGTGCCAGCAGTGGACCGACAGTCCTCTCTGGGGCCAACGTCCTGACTTTC
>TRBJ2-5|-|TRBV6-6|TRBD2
CASSYSRLAGEKTQYF
TGTGCCAGCAGTTACTCCAGACTAGCGGGAGAAAAGACCCAGTACTTC
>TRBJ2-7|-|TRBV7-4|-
CASSPEAQFYEQYF
TGTGCCAGCAGCCCAGAGGCTCAGTTCTACGAGCAGTACTTC
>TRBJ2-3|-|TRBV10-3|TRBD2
CAISLGGRGGTDTQYF
TGTGCCATCAGTCTCGGCGGGAGGGGCGGCACAGATACGCAGTATTTT
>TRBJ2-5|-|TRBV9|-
CASSVTLGASDNQETQYF
TGTGCCAGCAGCGTGACCCTCGGGGCTAGCGATAACCAAGAGACCCAGTACTTC